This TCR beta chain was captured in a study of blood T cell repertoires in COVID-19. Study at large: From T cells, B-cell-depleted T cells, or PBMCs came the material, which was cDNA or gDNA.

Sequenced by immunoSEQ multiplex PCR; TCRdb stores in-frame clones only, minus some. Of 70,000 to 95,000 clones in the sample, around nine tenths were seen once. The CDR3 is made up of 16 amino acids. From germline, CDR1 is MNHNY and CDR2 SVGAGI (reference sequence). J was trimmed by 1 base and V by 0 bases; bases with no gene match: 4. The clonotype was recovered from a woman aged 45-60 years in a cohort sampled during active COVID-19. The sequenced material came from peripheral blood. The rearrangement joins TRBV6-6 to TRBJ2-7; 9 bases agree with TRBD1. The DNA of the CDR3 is TGTGCCAGCAGTTACTCGAGGGACAGGGAATCCTACGAGCAGTACTTC. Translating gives CASSYSRDRESYEQYF.